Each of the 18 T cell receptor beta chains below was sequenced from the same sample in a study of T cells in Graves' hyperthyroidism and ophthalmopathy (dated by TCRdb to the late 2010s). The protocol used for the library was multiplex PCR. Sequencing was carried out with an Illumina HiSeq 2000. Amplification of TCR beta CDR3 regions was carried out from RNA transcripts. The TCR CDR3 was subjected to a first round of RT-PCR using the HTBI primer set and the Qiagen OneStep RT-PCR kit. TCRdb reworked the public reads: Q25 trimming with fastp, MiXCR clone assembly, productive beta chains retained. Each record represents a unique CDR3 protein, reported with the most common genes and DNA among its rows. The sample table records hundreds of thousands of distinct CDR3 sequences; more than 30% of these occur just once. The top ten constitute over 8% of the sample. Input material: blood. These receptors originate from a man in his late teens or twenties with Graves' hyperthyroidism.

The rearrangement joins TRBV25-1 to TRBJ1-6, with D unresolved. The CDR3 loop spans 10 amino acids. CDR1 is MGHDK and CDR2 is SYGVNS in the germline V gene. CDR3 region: CACGNSPLHF. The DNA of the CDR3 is TGTGCGTGCGGTAATTCACCCCTCCACTTT.

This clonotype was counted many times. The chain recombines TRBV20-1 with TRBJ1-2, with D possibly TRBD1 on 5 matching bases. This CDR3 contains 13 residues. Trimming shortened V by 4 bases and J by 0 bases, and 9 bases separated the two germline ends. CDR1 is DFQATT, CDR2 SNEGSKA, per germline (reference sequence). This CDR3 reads CSATVTANYGYTF. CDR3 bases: TGCAGTGCTACCGTGACAGCTAACTATGGCTACACCTTC.

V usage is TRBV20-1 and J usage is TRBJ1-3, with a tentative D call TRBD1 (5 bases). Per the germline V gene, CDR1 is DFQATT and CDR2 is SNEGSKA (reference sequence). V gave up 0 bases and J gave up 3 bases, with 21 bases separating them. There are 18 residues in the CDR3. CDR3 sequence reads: CSARDHRDPQGYGNTIYF. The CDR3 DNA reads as TGCAGTGCTAGAGATCACCGGGACCCTCAAGGATATGGAAACACCATATATTTT.

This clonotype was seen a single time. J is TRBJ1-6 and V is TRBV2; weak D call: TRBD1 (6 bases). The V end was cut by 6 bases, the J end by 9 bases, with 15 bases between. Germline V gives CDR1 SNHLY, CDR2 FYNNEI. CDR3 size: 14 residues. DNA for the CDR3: TGTGCCAGCAGACGGGACACCAGACCTTCACCCCTCCACTTT. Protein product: CASRRDTRPSPLHF. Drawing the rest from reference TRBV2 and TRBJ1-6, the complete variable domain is EPEVTQTPSHQVTQMGQEVILRCVPISNHLYFYWYRQILGQKVEFLVSFYNNEISEKSEIFDDQFSVERPDGSNFTLKIRSTKLEDSAMYFCASRRDTRPSPLHFGNGTRLTVT.

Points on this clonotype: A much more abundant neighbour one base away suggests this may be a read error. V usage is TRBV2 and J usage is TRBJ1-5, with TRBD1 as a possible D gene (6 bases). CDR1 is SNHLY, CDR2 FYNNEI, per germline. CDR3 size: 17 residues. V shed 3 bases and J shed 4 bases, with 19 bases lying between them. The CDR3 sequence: CASSESRGSSGNQPQHF. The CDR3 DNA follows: TGTGCCAGCAGTGAGTCCAGGGGCTCCAGTGGAAATCAGCCCCAGCATTTT.

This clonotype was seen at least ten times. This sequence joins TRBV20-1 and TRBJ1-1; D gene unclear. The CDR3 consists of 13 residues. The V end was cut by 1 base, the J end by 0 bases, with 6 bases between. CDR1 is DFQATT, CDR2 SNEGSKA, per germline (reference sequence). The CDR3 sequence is CSARGQLNTEAFF. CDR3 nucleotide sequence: TGCAGTGCTAGAGGCCAGCTGAACACTGAAGCTTTCTTT.

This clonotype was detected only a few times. The CDR3 DNA is TGTGCCAGCAGCCAAGGGGGACAGTCCCAAGAGACCCAGTACTTC. Its translation: CASSQGGQSQETQYF. The rearrangement uses TRBV7-8 and TRBJ2-5; 7 bases match TRBD1. Trimming at V came to 5 bases and at J to 1 base, leaving 7 bases not matched to a gene. Germline loops: CDR1 SGHVS, CDR2 FQNEAQ. The CDR3 has 15 residues. Full variable domain (rest looked up from reference TRBV7-8 and TRBJ2-5): GAGVSQSPRYKVAKRGQDVALRCDPISGHVSLFWYQQALGQGPEFLTYFQNEAQLDKSGLPSDRFFAERPEGSVSTLKIQRTQQEDSAVYLCASSQGGQSQETQYFGPGTRLLVL.

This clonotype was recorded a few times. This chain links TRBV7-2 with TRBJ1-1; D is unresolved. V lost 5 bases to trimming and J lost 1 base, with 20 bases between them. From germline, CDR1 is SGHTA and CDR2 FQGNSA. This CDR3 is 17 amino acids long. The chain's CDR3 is CASSRWSLAGKNTEAFF. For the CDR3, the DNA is TGTGCCAGCAGCCGCTGGAGCCTTGCGGGCAAGAACACTGAAGCTTTCTTT.

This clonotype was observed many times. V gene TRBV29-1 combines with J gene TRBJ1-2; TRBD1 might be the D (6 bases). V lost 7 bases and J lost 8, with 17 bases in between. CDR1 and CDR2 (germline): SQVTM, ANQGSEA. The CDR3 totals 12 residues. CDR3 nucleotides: TGCAGCGCTAAGGGGGACCTAAGCGGCTACACCTTC. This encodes CSAKGDLSGYTF.

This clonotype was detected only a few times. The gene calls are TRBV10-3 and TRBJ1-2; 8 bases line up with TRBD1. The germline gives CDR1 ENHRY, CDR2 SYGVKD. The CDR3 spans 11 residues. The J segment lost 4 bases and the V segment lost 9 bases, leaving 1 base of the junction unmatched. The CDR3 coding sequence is TGTGCCATTACAGGGGGCTATGGCTACACCTTC. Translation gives CAITGGYGYTF.

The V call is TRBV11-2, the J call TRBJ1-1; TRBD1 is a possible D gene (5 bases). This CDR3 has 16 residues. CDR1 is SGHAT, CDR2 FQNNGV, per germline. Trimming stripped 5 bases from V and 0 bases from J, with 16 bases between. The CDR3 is CASSTGAGALNTEAFF. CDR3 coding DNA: TGTGCCAGCAGCACCGGGGCCGGGGCCTTGAACACTGAAGCTTTCTTT.

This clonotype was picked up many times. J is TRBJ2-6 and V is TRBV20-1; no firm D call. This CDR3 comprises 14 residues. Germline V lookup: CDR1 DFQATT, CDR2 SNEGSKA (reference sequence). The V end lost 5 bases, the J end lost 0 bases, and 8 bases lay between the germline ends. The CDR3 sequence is CSAPLRSGANVLTF. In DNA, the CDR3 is TGCAGTGCTCCATTACGCTCTGGGGCCAACGTCCTGACTTTC.

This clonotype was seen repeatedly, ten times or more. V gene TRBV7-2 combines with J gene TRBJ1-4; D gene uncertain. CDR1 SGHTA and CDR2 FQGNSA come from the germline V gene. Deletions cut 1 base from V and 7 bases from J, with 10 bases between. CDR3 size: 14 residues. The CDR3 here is CASSLVGFSEKLFF. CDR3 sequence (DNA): TGTGCCAGCAGCTTAGTGGGGTTCAGTGAAAAACTGTTTTTT.

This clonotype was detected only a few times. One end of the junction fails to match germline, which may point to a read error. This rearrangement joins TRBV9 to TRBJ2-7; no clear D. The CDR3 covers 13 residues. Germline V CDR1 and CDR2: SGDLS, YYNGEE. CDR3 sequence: CASSQDQGPEQYF. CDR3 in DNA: TGCGCCAGCAGCCAAGATCAAGGGCCCGAGCAGTACTTC.

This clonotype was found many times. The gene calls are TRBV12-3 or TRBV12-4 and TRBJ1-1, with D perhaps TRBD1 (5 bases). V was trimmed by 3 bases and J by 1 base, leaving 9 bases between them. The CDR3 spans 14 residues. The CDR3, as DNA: TGTGCCAGCAGTTTCGCCGGGGCGAACACTGAAGCTTTCTTT. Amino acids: CASSFAGANTEAFF.

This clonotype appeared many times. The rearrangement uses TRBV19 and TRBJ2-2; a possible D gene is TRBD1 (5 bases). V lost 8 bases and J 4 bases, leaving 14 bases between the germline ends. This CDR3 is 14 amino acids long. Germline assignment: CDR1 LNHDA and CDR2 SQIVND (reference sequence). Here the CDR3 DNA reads TGTGCCAGTTGTAGACAGCAGATCACCGGGGAGCTGTTTTTT. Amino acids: CASCRQQITGELFF.

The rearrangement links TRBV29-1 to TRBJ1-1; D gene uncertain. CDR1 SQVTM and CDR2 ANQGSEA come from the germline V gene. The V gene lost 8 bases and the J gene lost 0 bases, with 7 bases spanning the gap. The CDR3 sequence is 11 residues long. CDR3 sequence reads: CSLHLNTEAFF. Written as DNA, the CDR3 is TGCAGCCTACACCTGAACACTGAAGCTTTCTTT.

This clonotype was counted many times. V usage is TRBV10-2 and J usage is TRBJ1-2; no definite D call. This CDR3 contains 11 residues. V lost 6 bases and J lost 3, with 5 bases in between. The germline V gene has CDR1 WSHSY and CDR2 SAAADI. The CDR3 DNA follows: TGCGCCAGCAGAGGCGACTATGGCTACACCTTC. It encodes CASRGDYGYTF.